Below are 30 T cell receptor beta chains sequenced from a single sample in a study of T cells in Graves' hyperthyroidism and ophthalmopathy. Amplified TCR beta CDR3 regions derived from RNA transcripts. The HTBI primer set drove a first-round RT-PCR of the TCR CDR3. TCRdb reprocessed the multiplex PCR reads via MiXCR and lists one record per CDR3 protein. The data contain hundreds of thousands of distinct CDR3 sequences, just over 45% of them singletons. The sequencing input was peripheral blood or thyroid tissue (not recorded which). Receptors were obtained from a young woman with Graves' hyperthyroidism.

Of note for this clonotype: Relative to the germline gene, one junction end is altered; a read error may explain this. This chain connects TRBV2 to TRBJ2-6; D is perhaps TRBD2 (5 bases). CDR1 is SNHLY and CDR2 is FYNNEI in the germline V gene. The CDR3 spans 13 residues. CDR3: CASTTGGANVLTF. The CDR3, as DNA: TGCGCCAGCACGACGGGGGGGGCCAACGTCCTGACTTTC.

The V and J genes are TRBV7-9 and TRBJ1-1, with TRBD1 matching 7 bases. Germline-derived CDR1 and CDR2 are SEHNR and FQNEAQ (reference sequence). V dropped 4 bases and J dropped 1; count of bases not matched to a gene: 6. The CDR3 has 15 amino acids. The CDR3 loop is CASSSTGAWNTEAFF. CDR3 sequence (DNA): TGTGCCAGCAGCTCTACAGGGGCATGGAACACTGAAGCTTTCTTT.

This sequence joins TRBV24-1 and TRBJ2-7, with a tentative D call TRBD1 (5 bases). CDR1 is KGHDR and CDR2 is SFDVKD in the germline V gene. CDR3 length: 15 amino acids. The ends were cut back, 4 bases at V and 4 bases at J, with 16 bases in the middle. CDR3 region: CATSDNQAPGYEQYF. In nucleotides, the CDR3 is TGTGCCACCAGTGACAACCAAGCTCCAGGGTACGAGCAGTACTTC.

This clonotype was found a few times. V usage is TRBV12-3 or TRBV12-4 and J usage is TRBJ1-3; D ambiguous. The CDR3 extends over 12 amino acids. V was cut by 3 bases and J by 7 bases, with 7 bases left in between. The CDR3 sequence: CASSFAENTIYF. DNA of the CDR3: TGTGCCAGCAGTTTTGCGGAGAACACCATATATTTT.

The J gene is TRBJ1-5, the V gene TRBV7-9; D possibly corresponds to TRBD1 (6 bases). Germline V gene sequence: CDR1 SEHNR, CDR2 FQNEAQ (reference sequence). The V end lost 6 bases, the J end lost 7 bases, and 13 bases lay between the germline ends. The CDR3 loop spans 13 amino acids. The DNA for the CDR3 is TGTGCCAGCAGTCGCGGGGGCGGGCAGCCCCAGCATTTT. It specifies CASSRGGGQPQHF.

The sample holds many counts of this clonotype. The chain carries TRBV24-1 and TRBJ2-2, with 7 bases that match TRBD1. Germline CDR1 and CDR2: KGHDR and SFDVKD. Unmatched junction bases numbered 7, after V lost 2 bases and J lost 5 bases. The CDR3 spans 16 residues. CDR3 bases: TGTGCCACCAGTGATTGGGACAGTCACCCTACCGGGGAGCTGTTTTTT. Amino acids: CATSDWDSHPTGELFF.

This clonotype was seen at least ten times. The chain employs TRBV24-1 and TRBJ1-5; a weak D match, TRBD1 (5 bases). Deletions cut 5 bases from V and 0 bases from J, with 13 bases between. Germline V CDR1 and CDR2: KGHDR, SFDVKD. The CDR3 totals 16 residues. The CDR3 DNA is TGTGCCACCAGTGTGTTGTGGGGCCATAGCAATCAGCCCCAGCATTTT. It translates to CATSVLWGHSNQPQHF.

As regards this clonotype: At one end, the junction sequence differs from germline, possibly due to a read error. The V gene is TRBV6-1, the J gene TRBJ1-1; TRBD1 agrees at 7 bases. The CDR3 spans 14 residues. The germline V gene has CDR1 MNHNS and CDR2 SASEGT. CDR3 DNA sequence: TGTGCCAGTAGTGACAGGGTTTGGGACACTGAAGCTTTCTTT. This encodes CASSDRVWDTEAFF.

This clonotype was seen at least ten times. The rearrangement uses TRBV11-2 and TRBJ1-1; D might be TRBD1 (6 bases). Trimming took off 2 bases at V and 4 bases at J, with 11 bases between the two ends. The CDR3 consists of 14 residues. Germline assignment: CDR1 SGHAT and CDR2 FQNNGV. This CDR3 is CASSLQGRGTEAFF. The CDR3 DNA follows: TGTGCCAGCAGCTTACAGGGGCGAGGCACTGAAGCTTTCTTT.

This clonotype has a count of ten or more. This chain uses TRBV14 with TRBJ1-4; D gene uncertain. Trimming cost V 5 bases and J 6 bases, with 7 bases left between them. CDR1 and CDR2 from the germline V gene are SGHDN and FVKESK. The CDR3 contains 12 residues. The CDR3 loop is CASSWSHEKLFF. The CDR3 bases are TGTGCCAGCAGCTGGAGCCATGAAAAACTGTTTTTT.

CDR3 nucleotides: TGCAGCAGCTCGGACAGGGGCGGCACTGAAGCTTTCTTT. Residues: CSSSDRGGTEAFF. The chain is built from TRBV29-1 and TRBJ1-1, with 9 bases lining up with TRBD1. The V gene's germline CDR1 is SQVTM and CDR2 ANQGSEA. J was trimmed by 4 bases and V by 8 bases; bases with no gene match: 8. The CDR3 is made up of 13 amino acids.

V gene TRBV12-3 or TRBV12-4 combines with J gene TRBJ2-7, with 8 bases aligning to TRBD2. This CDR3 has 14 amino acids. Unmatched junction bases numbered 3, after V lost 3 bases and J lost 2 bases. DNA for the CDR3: TGTGCCAGCAGTTTCGCGGGAGGTACCTACGAGCAGTACTTC. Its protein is CASSFAGGTYEQYF.

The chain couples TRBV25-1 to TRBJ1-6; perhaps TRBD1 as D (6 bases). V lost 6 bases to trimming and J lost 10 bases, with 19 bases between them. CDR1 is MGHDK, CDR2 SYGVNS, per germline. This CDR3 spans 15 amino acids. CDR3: CASSQGWGRRSPLHF. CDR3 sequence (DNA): TGTGCCAGCAGCCAAGGTTGGGGGCGTCGGTCACCCCTCCACTTT.

CDR3 DNA: TGTGCCAGCAGTACCACAGGGGAGGGAGATGAGCAGTTCTTC. It encodes CASSTTGEGDEQFF. The V and J genes are TRBV2 and TRBJ2-7; D may correspond to TRBD1 or TRBD2 (7 bases each). Gene TRBJ2-1 matches the end of the DNA better, so the J call may be wrong. Looked up from germline, CDR1 is SNHLY and CDR2 is FYNNEI. The CDR3 totals 14 residues.

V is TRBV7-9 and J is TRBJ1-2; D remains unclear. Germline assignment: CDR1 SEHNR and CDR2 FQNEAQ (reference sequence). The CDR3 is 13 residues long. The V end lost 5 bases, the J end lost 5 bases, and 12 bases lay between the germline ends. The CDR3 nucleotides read TGTGCCAGCAGCCCTGACGGGATTTATGGCTACACCTTC. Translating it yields CASSPDGIYGYTF.

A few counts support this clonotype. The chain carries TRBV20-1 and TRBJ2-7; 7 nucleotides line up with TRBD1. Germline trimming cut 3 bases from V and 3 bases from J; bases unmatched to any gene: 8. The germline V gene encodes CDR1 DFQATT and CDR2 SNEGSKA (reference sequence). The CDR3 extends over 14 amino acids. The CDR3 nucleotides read TGCAGTGCTAGTCGGCAGGGGGTTTTCTACGAGCAGTACTTC. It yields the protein CSASRQGVFYEQYF.

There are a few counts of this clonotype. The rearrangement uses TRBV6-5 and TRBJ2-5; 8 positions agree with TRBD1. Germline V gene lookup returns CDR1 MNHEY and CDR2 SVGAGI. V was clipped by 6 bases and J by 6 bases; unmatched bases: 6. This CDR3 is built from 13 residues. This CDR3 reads CASSLDRVQTQYF. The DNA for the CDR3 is TGTGCCAGCAGCTTGGACAGGGTGCAGACCCAGTACTTC.

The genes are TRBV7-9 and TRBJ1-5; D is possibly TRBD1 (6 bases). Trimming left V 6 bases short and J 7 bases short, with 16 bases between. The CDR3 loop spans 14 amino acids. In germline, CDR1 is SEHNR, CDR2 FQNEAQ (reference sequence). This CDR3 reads CASSIGGGEQPQHF. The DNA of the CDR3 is TGTGCCAGCAGTATAGGTGGGGGCGAACAGCCCCAGCATTTT.

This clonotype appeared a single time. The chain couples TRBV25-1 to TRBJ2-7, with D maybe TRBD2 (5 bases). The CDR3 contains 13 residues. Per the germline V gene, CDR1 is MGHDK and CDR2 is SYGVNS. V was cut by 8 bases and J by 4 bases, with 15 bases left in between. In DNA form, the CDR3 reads TGTGCCAGCTCGGTGAGGGCCGGGTACGAGCAGTACTTC. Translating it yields CASSVRAGYEQYF.

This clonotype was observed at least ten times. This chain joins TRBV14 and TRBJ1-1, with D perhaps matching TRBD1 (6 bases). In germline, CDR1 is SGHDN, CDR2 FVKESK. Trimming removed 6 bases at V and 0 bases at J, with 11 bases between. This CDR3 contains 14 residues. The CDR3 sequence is CASSRGGLNTEAFF. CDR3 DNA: TGTGCCAGCAGTCGAGGGGGATTGAACACTGAAGCTTTCTTT. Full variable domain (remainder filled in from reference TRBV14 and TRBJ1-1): EAGVTQFPSHSVIEKGQTVTLRCDPISGHDNLYWYRRVMGKEIKFLLHFVKESKQDESGMPNNRFLAERTGGTYSTLKVQPAELEDSGVYFCASSRGGLNTEAFFGQGTRLTVV.

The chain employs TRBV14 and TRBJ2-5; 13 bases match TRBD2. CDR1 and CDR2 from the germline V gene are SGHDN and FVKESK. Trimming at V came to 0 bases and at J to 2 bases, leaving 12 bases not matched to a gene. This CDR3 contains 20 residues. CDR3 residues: CASSQDWRLAGGLGQETQYF. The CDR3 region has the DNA TGTGCCAGCAGCCAAGATTGGAGACTAGCGGGAGGCCTTGGTCAAGAGACCCAGTACTTC.

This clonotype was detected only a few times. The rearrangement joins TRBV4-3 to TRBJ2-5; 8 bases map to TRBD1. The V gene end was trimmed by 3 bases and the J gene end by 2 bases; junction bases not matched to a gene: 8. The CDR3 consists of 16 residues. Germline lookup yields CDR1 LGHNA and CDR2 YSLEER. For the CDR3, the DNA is TGCGCCAGCAGCCATCCTGGGACAGGAGCACAAGAGACCCAGTACTTC. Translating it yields CASSHPGTGAQETQYF.

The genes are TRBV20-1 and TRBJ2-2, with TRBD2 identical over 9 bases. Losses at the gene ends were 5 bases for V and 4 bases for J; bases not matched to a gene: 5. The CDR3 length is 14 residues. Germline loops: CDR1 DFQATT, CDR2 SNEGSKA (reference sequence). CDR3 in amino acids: CSAHSGRTTGELFF. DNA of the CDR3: TGCAGTGCTCATAGCGGGAGAACCACCGGGGAGCTGTTTTTT.

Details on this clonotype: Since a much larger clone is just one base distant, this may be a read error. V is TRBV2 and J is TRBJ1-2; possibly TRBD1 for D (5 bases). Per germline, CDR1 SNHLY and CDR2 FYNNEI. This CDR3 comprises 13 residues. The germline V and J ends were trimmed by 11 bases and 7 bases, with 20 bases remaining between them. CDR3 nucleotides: TGTGCCGAAGCAGTTGCAGGGAAGGCTGGCTACACCTTC. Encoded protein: CAEAVAGKAGYTF.

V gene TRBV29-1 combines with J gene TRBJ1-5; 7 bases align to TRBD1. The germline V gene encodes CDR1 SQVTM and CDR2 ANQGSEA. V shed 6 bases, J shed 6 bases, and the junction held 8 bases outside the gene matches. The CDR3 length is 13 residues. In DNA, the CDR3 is TGCAGCGTGTCTGGACAGGCGCTTCAGCCCCAGCATTTT. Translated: CSVSGQALQPQHF.

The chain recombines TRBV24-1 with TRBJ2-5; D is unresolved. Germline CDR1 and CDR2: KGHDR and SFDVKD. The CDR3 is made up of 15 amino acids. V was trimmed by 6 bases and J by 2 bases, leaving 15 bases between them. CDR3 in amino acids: CATSSFRNTQETQYF. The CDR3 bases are TGTGCCACCAGTTCATTCCGGAATACACAAGAGACCCAGTACTTC.

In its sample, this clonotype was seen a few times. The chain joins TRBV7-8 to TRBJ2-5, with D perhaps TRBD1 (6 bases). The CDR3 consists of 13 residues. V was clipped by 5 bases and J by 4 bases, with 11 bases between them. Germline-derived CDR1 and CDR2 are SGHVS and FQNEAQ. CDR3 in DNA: TGTGCCAGCAGCCCGGGGACAAGAGAGACCCAGTACTTC. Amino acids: CASSPGTRETQYF.

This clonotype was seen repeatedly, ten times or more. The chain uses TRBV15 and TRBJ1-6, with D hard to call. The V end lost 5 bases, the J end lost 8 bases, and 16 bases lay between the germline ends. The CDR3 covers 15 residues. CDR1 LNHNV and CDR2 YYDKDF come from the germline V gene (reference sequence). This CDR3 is CATSRLRLPDSPLHF. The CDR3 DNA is TGTGCCACCAGCCGCCTACGATTACCCGATTCACCCCTCCACTTT.

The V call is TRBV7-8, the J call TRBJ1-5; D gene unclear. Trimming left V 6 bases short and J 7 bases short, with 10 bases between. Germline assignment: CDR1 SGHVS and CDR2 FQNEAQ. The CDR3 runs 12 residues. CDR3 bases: TGTGCCAGCAGTTACCTGGGGCAGCCCCAGCATTTT. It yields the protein CASSYLGQPQHF.

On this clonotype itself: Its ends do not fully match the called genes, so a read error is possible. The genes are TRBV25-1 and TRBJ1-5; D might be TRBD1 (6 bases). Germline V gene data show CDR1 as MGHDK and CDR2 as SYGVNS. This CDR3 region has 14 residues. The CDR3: CSARGDIRNQPQHF. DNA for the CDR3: TGCAGTGCTAGAGGGGACATCAGAAATCAGCCCCAGCATTTT.